Shown below are 4 T cell receptor beta chains from a single sample sequenced in a study of graft-versus-host responses after intestinal transplantation. Here immunoSEQ multiplex PCR was the method, and the copy in TCRdb shows in-frame clones only, minus some. The table shows approximately 100,000 clones, with about 82% occurring only once. Sequenced material: PBMCs, taken 255 days after intestinal transplant. The receptors were gathered from a human patient who received an intestinal transplant, so some T cells may come from the graft donor.

The V gene is TRBV28, the J gene TRBJ1-1, with 12 bases fitting TRBD1. Germline V gene data show CDR1 as MDHEN and CDR2 as SYDVKM. V shed 8 bases and J 6 bases; nucleotides not matched to a gene: 7. The CDR3 runs 14 residues. CDR3 residues: CASGDRGRVAEAFF. The CDR3 DNA is TGTGCCAGCGGGGACAGGGGGCGTGTAGCTGAAGCTTTCTTT. Variable domain in full (rest from reference TRBV28 and TRBJ1-1): DVKVTQSSRYLVKRTGEKVFLECVQDMDHENMFWYRQDPGLGLRLIYFSYDVKMKEKGDIPEGYSVSREKKERFSLILESASTNQTSMYLCASGDRGRVAEAFFGQGTRLTVV.

This clone was found a few times. The CDR3 nucleotides read TGTGCCAGCAGGCCTAGGACGGGACCCTATGGCTACACCTTC. Protein product: CASRPRTGPYGYTF. This chain links TRBV28 with TRBJ1-2, with D possibly matching TRBD1 (5 bases). Looked up from germline, CDR1 is MDHEN and CDR2 is SYDVKM. V lost 6 bases and J lost 4, with 15 bases in between. The CDR3 covers 14 residues.

The V call is TRBV5-1, the J call TRBJ2-1; D is perhaps TRBD2 (6 bases). This CDR3 is 15 amino acids long. V was shortened by 0 bases and J by 5 bases, with 12 bases between the two germline ends. Germline assignment: CDR1 SGHRS and CDR2 YFSETQ. The CDR3 coding sequence is TGCGCCAGCAGCTTGGGACAGCCGGGGGACAATGAGCAGTTCTTC. Its protein product is CASSLGQPGDNEQFF.

The chain links TRBV11-3 to TRBJ2-7; the match to TRBD2 covers 7 bases. The CDR3 has 13 amino acids. Germline-derived CDR1 and CDR2 are SGHNT and YENEEA. V shed 3 bases and J 6 bases; nucleotides not matched to a gene: 5. The chain's CDR3 is CASSLQTGGEQYF. The CDR3 region has the DNA TGTGCCAGCAGCTTGCAGACGGGGGGCGAGCAGTACTTC.